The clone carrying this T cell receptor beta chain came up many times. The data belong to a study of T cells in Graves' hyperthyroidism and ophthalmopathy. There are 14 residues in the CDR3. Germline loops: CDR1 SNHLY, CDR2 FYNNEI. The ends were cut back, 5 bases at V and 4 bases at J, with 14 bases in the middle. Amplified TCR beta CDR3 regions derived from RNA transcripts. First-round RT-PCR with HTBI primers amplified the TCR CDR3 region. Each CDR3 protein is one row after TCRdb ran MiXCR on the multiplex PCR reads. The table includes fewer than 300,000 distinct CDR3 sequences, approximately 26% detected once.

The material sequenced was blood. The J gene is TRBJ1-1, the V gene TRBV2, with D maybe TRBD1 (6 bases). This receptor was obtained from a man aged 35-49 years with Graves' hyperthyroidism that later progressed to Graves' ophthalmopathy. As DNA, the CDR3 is TGTGCCAGCAGTAAACAGGGACTAGGCACTGAAGCTTTCTTT. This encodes CASSKQGLGTEAFF.